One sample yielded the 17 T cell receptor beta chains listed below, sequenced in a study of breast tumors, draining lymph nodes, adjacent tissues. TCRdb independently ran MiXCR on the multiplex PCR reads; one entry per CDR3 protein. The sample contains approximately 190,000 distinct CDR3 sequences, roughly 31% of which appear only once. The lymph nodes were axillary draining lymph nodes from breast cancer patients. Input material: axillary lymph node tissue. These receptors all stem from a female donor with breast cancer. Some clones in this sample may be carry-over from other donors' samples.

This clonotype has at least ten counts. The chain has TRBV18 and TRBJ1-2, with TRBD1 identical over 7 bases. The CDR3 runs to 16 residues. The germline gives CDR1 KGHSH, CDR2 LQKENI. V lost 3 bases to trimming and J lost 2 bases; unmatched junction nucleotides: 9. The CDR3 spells CASSPPNRGGNYGYTF. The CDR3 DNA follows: TGTGCCAGCTCACCGCCTAACAGGGGAGGGAACTATGGCTACACCTTC.

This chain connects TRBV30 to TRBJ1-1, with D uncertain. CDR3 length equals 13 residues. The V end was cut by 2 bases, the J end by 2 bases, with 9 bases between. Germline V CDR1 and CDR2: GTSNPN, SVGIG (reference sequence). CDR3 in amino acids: CAWSSGRNTEAFF. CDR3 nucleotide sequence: TGTGCCTGGAGTTCCGGGAGAAACACTGAAGCTTTCTTT.

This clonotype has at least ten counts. CDR3 region: CASSYSNPEQYF. Written as DNA, the CDR3 is TGTGCCAGCAGTTACTCGAACCCCGAGCAGTACTTC. The chain carries TRBV6-2 or TRBV6-3 and TRBJ2-7; no firm D call. V was shortened by 0 bases and J by 6 bases, with 6 bases between the two germline ends. This CDR3 has 12 residues. The V gene's germline CDR1 is MNHEY and CDR2 SVGEGT.

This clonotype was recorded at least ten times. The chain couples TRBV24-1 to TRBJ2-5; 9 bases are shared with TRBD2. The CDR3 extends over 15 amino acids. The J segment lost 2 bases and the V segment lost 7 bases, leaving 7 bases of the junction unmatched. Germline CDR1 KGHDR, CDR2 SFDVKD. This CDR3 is CATSSPSGVQETQYF. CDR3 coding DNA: TGTGCCACCAGCTCCCCTAGCGGGGTACAAGAGACCCAGTACTTC.

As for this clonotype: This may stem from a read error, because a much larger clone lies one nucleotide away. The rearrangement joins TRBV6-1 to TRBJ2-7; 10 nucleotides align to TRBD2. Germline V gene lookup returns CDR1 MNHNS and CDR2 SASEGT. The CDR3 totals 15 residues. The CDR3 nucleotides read TGTGCCAGCAGCTCTGGAGCTAGCGGGAGAGCCGAGCAGTGCTTC. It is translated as CASSSGASGRAEQCF.

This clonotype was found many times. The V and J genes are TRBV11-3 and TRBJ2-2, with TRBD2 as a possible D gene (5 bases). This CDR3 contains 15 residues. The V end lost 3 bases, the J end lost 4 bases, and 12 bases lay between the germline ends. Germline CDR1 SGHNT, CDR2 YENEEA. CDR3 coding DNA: TGTGCCAGCAGCTTGGAGCGGCGGAGCACCGGGGAGCTGTTTTTT. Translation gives CASSLERRSTGELFF.

The CDR3 DNA sequence: TGTGCCAGCAGGGCGACAGGGGGCGCGAAGCATTTT. It encodes CASRATGGAKHF. The chain uses TRBV11-2 and TRBJ1-5; TRBD1 aligns across 10 bases. V shed 6 bases, J shed 14 bases, and the junction held 7 bases outside the gene matches. This CDR3 comprises 12 residues. The germline CDR1 and CDR2 sequences are SGHAT and FQNNGV.

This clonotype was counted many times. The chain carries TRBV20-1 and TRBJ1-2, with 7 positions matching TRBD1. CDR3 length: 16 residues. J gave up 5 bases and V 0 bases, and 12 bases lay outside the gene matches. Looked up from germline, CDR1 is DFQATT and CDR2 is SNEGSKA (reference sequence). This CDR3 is CSARDRGGRGFYGYTF. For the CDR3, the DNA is TGCAGTGCTAGAGATCGAGGGGGCAGGGGCTTTTATGGCTACACCTTC.

The CDR3 nucleotides read TGCAGTGCCGCAGCACAGGGGTCTCCCCTCCACTTT. Translating gives CSAAAQGSPLHF. V is TRBV20-1 and J is TRBJ1-6; 7 bases fit TRBD1. This CDR3 spans 12 amino acids. CDR1 DFQATT and CDR2 SNEGSKA come from the germline V gene (reference sequence). The V segment lost 6 bases and the J segment 13 bases; nucleotides outside the gene matches: 9.

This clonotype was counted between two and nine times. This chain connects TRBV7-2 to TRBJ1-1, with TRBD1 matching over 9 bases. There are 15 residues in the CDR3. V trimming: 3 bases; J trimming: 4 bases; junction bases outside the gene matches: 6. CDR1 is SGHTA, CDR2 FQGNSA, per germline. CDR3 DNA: TGTGCCAGCAGCTTTGCAGGACAGGGGATCACTGAAGCTTTCTTT. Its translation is CASSFAGQGITEAFF.

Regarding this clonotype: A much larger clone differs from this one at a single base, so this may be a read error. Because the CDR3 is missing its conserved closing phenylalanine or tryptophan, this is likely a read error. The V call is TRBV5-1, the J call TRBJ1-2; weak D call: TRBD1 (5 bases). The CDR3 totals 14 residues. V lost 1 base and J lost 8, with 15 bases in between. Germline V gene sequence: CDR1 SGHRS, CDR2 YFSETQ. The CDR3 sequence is CASSLKYRPAGYTL. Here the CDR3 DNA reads TGCGCCAGCAGCTTGAAATACAGGCCAGCAGGCTACACCCTC.

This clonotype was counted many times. The CDR3 DNA reads as TGTGCCAGCAGCCAAGGAAATGCAGGCTACGAGCAGTACTTC. This sequence encodes CASSQGNAGYEQYF. The V call is TRBV14, the J call TRBJ2-7; D is unclear. The germline V gene has CDR1 SGHDN and CDR2 FVKESK. The V end was cut by 1 base, the J end by 3 bases, with 10 bases between. The CDR3 has 14 residues.

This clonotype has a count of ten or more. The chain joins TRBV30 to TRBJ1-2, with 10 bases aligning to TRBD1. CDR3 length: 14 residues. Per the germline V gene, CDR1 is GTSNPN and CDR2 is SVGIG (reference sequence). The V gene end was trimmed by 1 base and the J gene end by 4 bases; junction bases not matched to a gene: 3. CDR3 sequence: CAWSAGQGSYGYTF. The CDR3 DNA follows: TGTGCCTGGAGTGCGGGACAGGGGTCCTATGGCTACACCTTC.

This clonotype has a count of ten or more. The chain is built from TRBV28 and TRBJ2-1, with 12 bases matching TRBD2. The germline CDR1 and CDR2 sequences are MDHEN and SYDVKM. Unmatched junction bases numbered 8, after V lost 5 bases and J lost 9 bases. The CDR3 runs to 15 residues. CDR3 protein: CASSTLAGGSLEQFF. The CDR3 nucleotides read TGTGCCAGCAGTACCCTAGCGGGAGGGAGCCTTGAGCAGTTCTTC.

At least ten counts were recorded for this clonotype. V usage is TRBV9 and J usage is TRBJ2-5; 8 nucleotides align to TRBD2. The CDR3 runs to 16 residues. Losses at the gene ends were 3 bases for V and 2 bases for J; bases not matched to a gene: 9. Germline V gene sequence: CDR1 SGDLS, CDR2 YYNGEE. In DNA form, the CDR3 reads TGTGCCAGCAGCGCCGGGGGGGGGATCCTACAAGAGACCCAGTACTTC. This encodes CASSAGGGILQETQYF.

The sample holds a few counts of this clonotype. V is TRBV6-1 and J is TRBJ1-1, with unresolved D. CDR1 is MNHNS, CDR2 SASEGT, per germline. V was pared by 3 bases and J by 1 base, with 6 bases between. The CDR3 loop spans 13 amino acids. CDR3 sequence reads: CASSENPNTEAFF. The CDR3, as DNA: TGTGCCAGCAGTGAGAACCCGAACACTGAAGCTTTCTTT.

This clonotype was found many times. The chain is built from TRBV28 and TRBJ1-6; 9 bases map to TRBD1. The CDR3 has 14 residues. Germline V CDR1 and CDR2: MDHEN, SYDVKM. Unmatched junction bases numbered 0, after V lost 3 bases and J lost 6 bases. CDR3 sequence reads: CASSLTGGNSPLHF. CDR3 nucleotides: TGTGCCAGCAGTTTGACAGGGGGTAATTCACCCCTCCACTTT.